This T cell receptor beta chain was obtained from a study of Graves' ophthalmopathy and Graves' hyperthyroidism. RNA transcripts provided the template for amplifying TCR beta CDR3 regions. RT-PCR was first run with HTBI primers, then multiplex PCR in a second round. TCRdb fed the multiplex PCR reads into MiXCR, producing one record per CDR3 protein. The sample holds some 520,000 distinct CDR3 sequences, roughly 14% seen once. The V gene's germline CDR1 is SGHTA and CDR2 FQGTGA. Trimming took off 5 bases at V and 3 bases at J, with 7 bases between the two ends. CDR3 length: 12 residues. This clonotype was detected only a few times.

This TCR came from a woman in her 30s with Graves' ophthalmopathy. This sequence joins TRBV7-3 and TRBJ1-1; the D is unclear. The sample comprised blood. The CDR3 DNA is TGTGCCAGCAGCCGGGATCACACTGAAGCTTTCTTT. This sequence encodes CASSRDHTEAFF. The complete variable domain, with remaining parts taken from reference TRBV7-3 and TRBJ1-1, reads GAGVSQTPSNKVTEKGKYVELRCDPISGHTALYWYRQSLGQGPEFLIYFQGTGAADDSGLPNDRFFAVRPEGSVSTLKIQRTERGDSAVYLCASSRDHTEAFFGQGTRLTVV.